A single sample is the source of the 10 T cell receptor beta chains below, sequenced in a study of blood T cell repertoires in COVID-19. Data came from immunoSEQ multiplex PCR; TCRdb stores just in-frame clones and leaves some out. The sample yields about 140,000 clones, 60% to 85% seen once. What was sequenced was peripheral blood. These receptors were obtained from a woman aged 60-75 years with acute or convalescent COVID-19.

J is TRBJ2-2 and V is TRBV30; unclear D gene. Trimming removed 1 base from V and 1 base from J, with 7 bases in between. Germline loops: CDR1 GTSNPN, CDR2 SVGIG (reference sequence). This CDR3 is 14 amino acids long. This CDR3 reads CAWSAGLNTGELFF. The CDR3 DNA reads TGTGCCTGGAGTGCAGGCTTGAACACCGGGGAGCTGTTTTTT. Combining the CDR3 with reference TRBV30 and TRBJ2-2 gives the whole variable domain SQTIHQWPATLVQPVGSPLSLECTVEGTSNPNLYWYRQAAGRGLQLLFYSVGIGQISSEVPQNLSASRPQDRQFILSSKKLLLSDSGFYLCAWSAGLNTGELFFGEGSRLTVL.

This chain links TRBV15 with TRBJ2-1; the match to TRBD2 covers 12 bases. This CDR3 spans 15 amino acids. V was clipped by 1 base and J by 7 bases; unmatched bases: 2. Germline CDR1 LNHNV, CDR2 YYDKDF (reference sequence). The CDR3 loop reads CATSRGLAGENEQFF. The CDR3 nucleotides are TGTGCCACCAGCAGAGGACTAGCGGGAGAGAATGAGCAGTTCTTC. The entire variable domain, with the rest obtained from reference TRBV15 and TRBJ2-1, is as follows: DAMVIQNPRYQVTQFGKPVTLSCSQTLNHNVMYWYQQKSSQAPKLLFHYYDKDFNNEADTPDNFQSRRPNTSFCFLDIRSPGLGDTAMYLCATSRGLAGENEQFFGPGTRLTVL.

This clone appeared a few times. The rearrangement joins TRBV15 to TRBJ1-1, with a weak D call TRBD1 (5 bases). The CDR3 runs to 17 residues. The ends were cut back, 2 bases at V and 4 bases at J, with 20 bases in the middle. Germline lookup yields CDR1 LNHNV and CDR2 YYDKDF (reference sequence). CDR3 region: CATSRFAPAGERTEAFF. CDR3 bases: TGTGCCACCAGCAGATTTGCCCCCGCGGGGGAACGCACTGAAGCTTTCTTT.

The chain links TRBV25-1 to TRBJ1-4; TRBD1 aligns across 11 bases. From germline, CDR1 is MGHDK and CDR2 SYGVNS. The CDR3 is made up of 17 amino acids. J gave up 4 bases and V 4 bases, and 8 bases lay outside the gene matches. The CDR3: CASSGRDRGTFNEKLFF. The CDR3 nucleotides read TGTGCCAGCAGTGGCCGGGACAGGGGGACTTTTAATGAAAAACTGTTTTTT. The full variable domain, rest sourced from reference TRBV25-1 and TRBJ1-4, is EADIYQTPRYLVIGTGKKITLECSQTMGHDKMYWYQQDPGMELHLIHYSYGVNSTEKGDLSSESTVSRIRTEHFPLTLESARPSHTSQYLCASSGRDRGTFNEKLFFGSGTQLSVL.

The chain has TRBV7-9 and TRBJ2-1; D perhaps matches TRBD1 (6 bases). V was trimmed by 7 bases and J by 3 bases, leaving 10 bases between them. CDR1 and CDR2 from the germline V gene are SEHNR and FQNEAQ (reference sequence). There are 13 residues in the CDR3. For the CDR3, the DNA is TGTGCCAGCAAGGAAGGGGGCTACAATGAGCAGTTCTTC. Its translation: CASKEGGYNEQFF.

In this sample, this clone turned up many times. CDR3 sequence reads: CASSQTRGGNEQFF. The CDR3 DNA reads as TGCGCCAGCAGCCAGACTAGGGGGGGCAATGAGCAGTTCTTC. The gene calls are TRBV10-1 and TRBJ2-1; perhaps TRBD2 as D (7 bases). CDR3 length equals 14 residues. Germline V gene data show CDR1 as WNHNN and CDR2 as SYGVQD (reference sequence). Deletions cut 6 bases from V and 6 bases from J, with 15 bases between.

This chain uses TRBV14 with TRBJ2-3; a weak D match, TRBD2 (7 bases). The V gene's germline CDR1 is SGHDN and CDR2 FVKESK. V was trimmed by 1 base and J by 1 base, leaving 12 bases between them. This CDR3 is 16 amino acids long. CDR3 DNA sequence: TGTGCCAGCAGCCAAGTTGGGGGGGCTCGCACAGATACGCAGTATTTT. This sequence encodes CASSQVGGARTDTQYF.

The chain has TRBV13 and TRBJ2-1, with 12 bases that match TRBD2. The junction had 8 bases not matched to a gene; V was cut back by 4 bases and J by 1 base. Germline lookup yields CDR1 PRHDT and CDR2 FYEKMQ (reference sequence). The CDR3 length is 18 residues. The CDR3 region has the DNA TGTGCCAGCAGCTCCCGATTCGGACTAGCGGGATCCTACAATGAGCAGTTCTTC. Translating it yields CASSSRFGLAGSYNEQFF.

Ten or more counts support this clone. The CDR3 DNA is TGTGCCAGCAGCCGGGGGGGGACTAGCGTGAATTCCTACGAGCAGTACTTC. Amino acids: CASSRGGTSVNSYEQYF. The rearrangement uses TRBV3-1 (or the pseudogene TRBV3-2) and TRBJ2-7; 10 bases match TRBD2. The CDR3 runs 17 residues. Germline values: CDR1 LGHDT, CDR2 YNNKEL (reference sequence). The trim removed 4 bases at V and 1 base at J, leaving 10 bases unmatched.

Here the CDR3 DNA reads TGTGCCAGCAGTTTATCACTTCTCGGCTATGGCTACACCTTC. Translated, it gives CASSLSLLGYGYTF. The gene calls are TRBV27 and TRBJ1-2; D is uncertain. The CDR3 covers 14 residues. Germline values: CDR1 MNHEY, CDR2 SMNVEV (reference sequence). With 0 bases removed from V and 4 bases from J, the gap between germline ends came to 9 bases.